Below are 30 T cell receptor beta chains sequenced from a single sample in a study of T cell changes during pregnancy in multiple sclerosis. Assay: immunoSEQ multiplex PCR; the TCRdb copy retains only in-frame clones and omits some. The sample lists more than 25,000 clones, about nine tenths occurring once. The sequencing here drew on CD8+ T cells from peripheral blood mononuclear cells, taken in the third trimester of pregnancy. The receptors were gathered from a female donor with multiple sclerosis, enrolled in a pregnancy study.

J is TRBJ2-7 and V is TRBV4-1; D possibly corresponds to TRBD1 (6 bases). Germline loops: CDR1 MGHRA, CDR2 YSYEKL. The CDR3 sequence is 17 residues long. Trimming removed 1 base at V and 2 bases at J, with 18 bases between. CDR3 in amino acids: CASSQGDVGQVAYEQYF. The CDR3 nucleotides read TGCGCCAGCAGCCAAGGGGACGTGGGACAAGTTGCCTACGAGCAGTACTTC.

This CDR3 is CASSEALQSARETQYF. The DNA for the CDR3 is TGTGCCAGCAGTGAAGCGCTTCAGAGCGCTCGGGAGACCCAGTACTTC. This chain connects TRBV2 to TRBJ2-5, with no clear D. This CDR3 comprises 16 residues. The V gene's germline CDR1 is SNHLY and CDR2 FYNNEI. The ends were cut back, 0 bases at V and 5 bases at J, with 16 bases in the middle.

With regard to this clone: At the DNA level, this CDR3 is encoded by other sequences in the same sample as well. The chain employs TRBV6-5 and TRBJ2-7, with TRBD1 identical over 11 bases. There are 14 residues in the CDR3. The V gene's germline CDR1 is MNHEY and CDR2 SVGAGI. V dropped 2 bases and J dropped 4; count of bases not matched to a gene: 1. The CDR3 reads CASSYGTGGYEQYF. Written as DNA, the CDR3 is TGTGCCAGCAGTTACGGGACAGGGGGATACGAGCAGTACTTC.

This sequence joins TRBV9 and TRBJ2-2, with a weak D call TRBD2 (6 bases). CDR1 is SGDLS, CDR2 YYNGEE, per germline. This CDR3 region has 14 residues. Trimming shortened V by 0 bases and J by 5 bases, and 8 bases separated the two germline ends. The CDR3 DNA reads as TGTGCCAGCAGCGTAGCGGGAGAAACCGGGGAGCTGTTTTTT. It encodes CASSVAGETGELFF. Full variable domain (rest looked up from reference TRBV9 and TRBJ2-2): DSGVTQTPKHLITATGQRVTLRCSPRSGDLSVYWYQQSLDQGLQFLIQYYNGEERAKGNILERFSAQQFPDLHSELNLSSLELGDSALYFCASSVAGETGELFFGEGSRLTVL.

The J gene is TRBJ1-1, the V gene TRBV27; tentative D call: TRBD1 (5 bases). This CDR3 has 16 residues. Germline V lookup: CDR1 MNHEY, CDR2 SMNVEV (reference sequence). Trimming pared 1 base from V and 2 bases from J, leaving 14 bases between. The DNA for the CDR3 is TGTGCCAGCAGTTTATTTTCAGGGATCGTAAACACTGAAGCTTTCTTT. Protein product: CASSLFSGIVNTEAFF.

This clone has only one observation. The chain uses TRBV23-1 and TRBJ1-1; D is uncertain. TRBV23-1 carries the ORF label, with uncertain function. The germline V and J ends were trimmed by 7 bases and 5 bases, with 14 bases remaining between them. The CDR3 has 13 amino acids. The CDR3 sequence is CASIEGWRTEAFF. Here the CDR3 DNA reads TGCGCCAGCATCGAAGGGTGGAGGACTGAAGCTTTCTTT.

The chain joins TRBV9 to TRBJ1-2, with a possible D match to TRBD1 (5 bases). Trimming left V 4 bases short and J 0 bases short, with 10 bases between. The CDR3 is 14 amino acids. Per the germline V gene, CDR1 is SGDLS and CDR2 is YYNGEE. CDR3 nucleotides: TGTGCCAGCAGCCCTGGGACTTCTAACTATGGCTACACCTTC. Protein sequence: CASSPGTSNYGYTF.

The rearrangement uses TRBV30 and TRBJ2-3; 10 bases are a match to TRBD2. The CDR3 is made up of 15 amino acids. Trimming removed 2 bases from V and 5 bases from J; junction bases left unmatched: 7. CDR1 and CDR2 from the germline V gene are GTSNPN and SVGIG (reference sequence). CDR3 residues: CAWSSAGGPGDTQYF. As DNA, the CDR3 is TGTGCCTGGAGTTCAGCGGGAGGGCCGGGAGATACGCAGTATTTT.

The rearrangement uses TRBV13 and TRBJ2-7; the match to TRBD2 covers 7 bases. Trimming at V came to 1 base and at J to 2 bases, leaving 2 bases not matched to a gene. CDR3 length: 14 amino acids. Germline V gene lookup returns CDR1 PRHDT and CDR2 FYEKMQ (reference sequence). In DNA, the CDR3 is TGTGCCAGCAGCTTAGAGGGAGGGGCCTACGAGCAGTACTTC. Its translation is CASSLEGGAYEQYF.

This sequence joins TRBV9 and TRBJ2-7; D may be TRBD2 (7 bases). This CDR3 region has 13 residues. The V gene's germline CDR1 is SGDLS and CDR2 YYNGEE. V dropped 4 bases and J dropped 7 bases, with 15 bases sitting between them. CDR3: CASSKGGDREQYF. The CDR3 DNA reads TGTGCCAGCAGCAAGGGGGGGGACCGGGAGCAGTACTTC.

The V and J genes are TRBV9 and TRBJ2-3, with TRBD2 matching over 7 bases. Germline V lookup: CDR1 SGDLS, CDR2 YYNGEE. V lost 3 bases and J lost 2; bases outside the gene matches: 0. The CDR3 spans 13 residues. The chain's CDR3 is CASSERDTDTQYF. DNA for the CDR3: TGTGCCAGCAGCGAGCGGGACACAGATACGCAGTATTTT.

This rearrangement joins TRBV28 to TRBJ2-7, with TRBD1 matching 7 bases. Germline trimming cut 4 bases from V and 1 base from J; bases unmatched to any gene: 4. This CDR3 region has 14 residues. Germline V gene sequence: CDR1 MDHEN, CDR2 SYDVKM. The CDR3 DNA sequence: TGTGCCAGCAGTTCCGACAGGGAGTCCTACGAGCAGTACTTC. Residues: CASSSDRESYEQYF. Supplemented by reference TRBV28 and TRBJ2-7, the full variable domain reads DVKVTQSSRYLVKRTGEKVFLECVQDMDHENMFWYRQDPGLGLRLIYFSYDVKMKEKGDIPEGYSVSREKKERFSLILESASTNQTSMYLCASSSDRESYEQYFGPGTRLTVT.

The chain recombines TRBV19 with TRBJ2-1; TRBD2 agrees at 10 bases. The CDR3 runs 16 residues. V dropped 5 bases and J dropped 4; count of bases not matched to a gene: 8. Germline assignment: CDR1 LNHDA and CDR2 SQIVND (reference sequence). This CDR3 is CASSGSGTSAYNEQFF. CDR3 DNA sequence: TGTGCCAGTAGTGGCTCGGGGACTAGCGCTTACAATGAGCAGTTCTTC. The variable domain in full, with the rest retrieved from reference TRBV19 and TRBJ2-1, is DGGITQSPKYLFRKEGQNVTLSCEQNLNHDAMYWYRQDPGQGLRLIYYSQIVNDFQKGDIAEGYSVSREKKESFPLTVTSAQKNPTAFYLCASSGSGTSAYNEQFFGPGTRLTVL.

The chain has TRBV7-9 and TRBJ1-1; TRBD1 is a possible D gene (6 bases). This CDR3 contains 17 residues. Germline V gene data show CDR1 as SEHNR and CDR2 as FQNEAQ (reference sequence). Trimming cost V 6 bases and J 0 bases, with 20 bases left between them. The CDR3 region has the DNA TGTGCCAGCAGACCTGATGGGGGCGGGGGCCTGAACACTGAAGCTTTCTTT. Residues: CASRPDGGGGLNTEAFF.

V is TRBV5-1 and J is TRBJ1-1, with a tentative D call TRBD1 (6 bases). Germline V gene data show CDR1 as SGHRS and CDR2 as YFSETQ. V was trimmed by 1 base and J by 4 bases, leaving 8 bases between them. The CDR3 has 13 residues. The CDR3 DNA reads TGCGCCAGCAGCTTGAGGGGGAGCACTGAAGCTTTCTTT. Translating it yields CASSLRGSTEAFF.

V gene TRBV29-1 combines with J gene TRBJ1-2, with D possibly being TRBD1 (6 bases). Germline CDR1 SQVTM, CDR2 ANQGSEA. The length of the CDR3 is 13 residues. Trimming removed 4 bases from V and 6 bases from J, with 15 bases in between. For the CDR3, the DNA is TGCAGCGTTGTAGGGCAGGGGAGGGATGGCTACACCTTC. It translates to CSVVGQGRDGYTF.

CDR3 sequence reads: CASSEMVGGQDGYTF. Written as DNA, the CDR3 is TGTGCCAGCAGTGAAATGGTAGGGGGTCAGGATGGCTACACCTTC. V is TRBV6-1 and J is TRBJ1-2, with D possibly TRBD1 on 6 matching bases. Germline V gives CDR1 MNHNS, CDR2 SASEGT. V dropped 2 bases and J dropped 6 bases, with 16 bases sitting between them. CDR3 length equals 15 residues.

This clone was observed a single time. CDR3 protein: CASSLARSSYEQYF. The CDR3 DNA reads TGTGCCAGCAGCTTGGCCCGGAGCTCCTACGAGCAGTACTTC. The chain employs TRBV5-4 and TRBJ2-7; D is uncertain. Looked up from germline, CDR1 is SGHNT and CDR2 is YYREEE (reference sequence). This CDR3 has 14 amino acids. Trimming removed 0 bases at V and 0 bases at J, with 7 bases between. Variable domain in full (rest from reference TRBV5-4 and TRBJ2-7): ETGVTQSPTHLIKTRGQQVTLRCSSQSGHNTVSWYQQALGQGPQFIFQYYREEENGRGNFPPRFSGLQFPNYSSELNVNALELDDSALYLCASSLARSSYEQYFGPGTRLTVT.

The chain joins TRBV23-1 to TRBJ2-6; TRBD1 agrees at 7 bases. TRBV23-1 is treated as an ORF (open reading frame) with a function not yet certain. This CDR3 contains 13 residues. Trimming removed 7 bases from V and 10 bases from J; junction bases left unmatched: 7. This CDR3 reads CASKGTAANVLTF. CDR3 nucleotides: TGCGCCAGCAAAGGGACAGCGGCGAACGTCCTGACTTTC.

This clone was observed at least ten times. The chain has TRBV5-6 and TRBJ2-7; D remains ambiguous. Germline CDR1 and CDR2: SGHDT and YYEEEE. Trimming pared 1 base from V and 0 bases from J, leaving 8 bases between. The CDR3 is 14 residues long. The CDR3 coding sequence is TGTGCCAGCAGCTTGTCGCGGAGCTCCTACGAGCAGTACTTC. Translating gives CASSLSRSSYEQYF.

V and J are TRBV7-2 and TRBJ2-3; the D is unclear. V lost 4 bases and J lost 0, with 5 bases in between. The germline V gene has CDR1 SGHTA and CDR2 FQGNSA. This CDR3 has 13 residues. CDR3 nucleotides: TGTGCCAGCAGCTCCCCTAGCACAGATACGCAGTATTTT. Its translation is CASSSPSTDTQYF.

On this clone itself: Distinct nucleotide sequences in the sample also encode this CDR3. The rearrangement uses TRBV29-1 and TRBJ1-2, with D possibly TRBD1 on 6 matching bases. The length of the CDR3 is 12 residues. CDR1 SQVTM and CDR2 ANQGSEA come from the germline V gene. V lost 3 bases, J lost 5 bases, and 10 bases lay in between. CDR3 protein: CSVEDRGYGYTF. CDR3 in DNA: TGCAGCGTTGAGGACAGAGGTTATGGCTACACCTTC.

The chain combines TRBV7-9 with TRBJ2-7; TRBD2 matches at 10 bases. Germline CDR1 SEHNR, CDR2 FQNEAQ (reference sequence). Trimming cost V 5 bases and J 1 base; bases outside gene matches: 8. The CDR3 spans 16 residues. This chain's CDR3 is CASSASSGGLSYEQYF. The DNA for the CDR3 is TGTGCCAGCAGCGCTTCTAGCGGGGGACTATCCTACGAGCAGTACTTC. Supplemented by reference TRBV7-9 and TRBJ2-7, the full variable domain reads DTGVSQNPRHKITKRGQNVTFRCDPISEHNRLYWYRQTLGQGPEFLTYFQNEAQLEKSRLLSDRFSAERPKGSFSTLEIQRTEQGDSAMYLCASSASSGGLSYEQYFGPGTRLTVT.

To note about this clone: A read error may produce the germline difference seen at one junction end. V gene TRBV5-6 combines with J gene TRBJ1-1; D may be TRBD1 (5 bases). Germline V gives CDR1 SGHDT, CDR2 YYEEEE. This CDR3 has 13 amino acids. CDR3 DNA sequence: TGTGCCAGCAGCTTGGGGGGACCGGGAGACTTGGTCTTT. Its protein is CASSLGGPGDLVF.

This chain links TRBV11-2 with TRBJ2-3, with TRBD2 matching 8 bases. V lost 0 bases and J lost 6; bases outside the gene matches: 5. The CDR3 runs 15 residues. CDR1 SGHAT and CDR2 FQNNGV come from the germline V gene. The DNA for the CDR3 is TGTGCCAGCAGCTTAGATCGGCGCGGGGGGGATACGCAGTATTTT. Translating it yields CASSLDRRGGDTQYF.

This sequence joins TRBV7-9 and TRBJ1-5, with 8 bases that match TRBD1. CDR3 length: 14 residues. The germline gives CDR1 SEHNR, CDR2 FQNEAQ (reference sequence). The ends lost 1 base at V and 6 bases at J; junction bases unmatched: 2. The CDR3 loop is CASSLGTGSQPQHF. CDR3 sequence (DNA): TGTGCCAGCAGCTTAGGGACAGGGAGTCAGCCCCAGCATTTT.

The CDR3 DNA follows: TGTGCCAGCAGCGGTACAGGGGTGAGGGAAAAACTGTTTTTT. The encoded protein is CASSGTGVREKLFF. This sequence joins TRBV9 and TRBJ1-4, with 7 positions matching TRBD1. There are 14 residues in the CDR3. V dropped 3 bases and J dropped 8; count of bases not matched to a gene: 7. Germline CDR1 reads SGDLS; CDR2 reads YYNGEE. Full variable domain (missing parts from reference TRBV9 and TRBJ1-4): DSGVTQTPKHLITATGQRVTLRCSPRSGDLSVYWYQQSLDQGLQFLIQYYNGEERAKGNILERFSAQQFPDLHSELNLSSLELGDSALYFCASSGTGVREKLFFGSGTQLSVL.

The V and J genes are TRBV9 and TRBJ2-7, with D maybe TRBD1 (7 bases). Deletions cut 3 bases from V and 4 bases from J, with 17 bases between. Germline V gives CDR1 SGDLS, CDR2 YYNGEE. The CDR3 consists of 15 residues. CDR3 DNA sequence: TGTGCCAGCAGCGAGGGGGCCCAGGGGAGGTACGAGCAGTACTTC. This codes for CASSEGAQGRYEQYF.

The CDR3 protein is CASSARQPSNTQYF. The CDR3 DNA follows: TGTGCCAGCAGCGCGCGACAGCCCAGTAATACGCAGTATTTT. The V call is TRBV9, the J call TRBJ2-3; a possible D gene is TRBD1 (5 bases). The CDR3 extends over 14 amino acids. Germline CDR1 reads SGDLS; CDR2 reads YYNGEE. V was clipped by 3 bases and J by 7 bases, with 15 bases between them.

The chain joins TRBV5-1 to TRBJ2-5; 10 bases are a match to TRBD2. The CDR3 loop spans 15 amino acids. V was pared by 4 bases and J by 2 bases, with 5 bases of the junction left unmatched. Germline lookup yields CDR1 SGHRS and CDR2 YFSETQ. CDR3: CASSVGTSEQETQYF. The CDR3 DNA is TGCGCCAGCAGCGTCGGGACTAGCGAGCAAGAGACCCAGTACTTC.